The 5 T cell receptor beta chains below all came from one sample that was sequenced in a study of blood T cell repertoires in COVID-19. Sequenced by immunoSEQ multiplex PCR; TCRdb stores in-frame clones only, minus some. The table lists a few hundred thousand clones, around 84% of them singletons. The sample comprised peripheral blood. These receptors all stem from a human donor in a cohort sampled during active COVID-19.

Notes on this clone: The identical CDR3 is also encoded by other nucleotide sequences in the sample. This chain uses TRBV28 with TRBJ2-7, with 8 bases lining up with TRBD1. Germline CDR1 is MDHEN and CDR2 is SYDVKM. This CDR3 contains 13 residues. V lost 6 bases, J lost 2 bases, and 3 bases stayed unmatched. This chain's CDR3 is CASRRTGTYEQYF. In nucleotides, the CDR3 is TGTGCCAGCAGAAGGACAGGGACCTACGAGCAGTACTTC.

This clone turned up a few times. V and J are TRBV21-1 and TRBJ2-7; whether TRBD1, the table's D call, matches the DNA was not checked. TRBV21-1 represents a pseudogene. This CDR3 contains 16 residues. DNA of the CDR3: TGTGCCAGCAGCAAAAGGACGGCAGGGTCCCCCTACGAGCAGTACTTC. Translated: CASSKRTAGSPYEQYF.

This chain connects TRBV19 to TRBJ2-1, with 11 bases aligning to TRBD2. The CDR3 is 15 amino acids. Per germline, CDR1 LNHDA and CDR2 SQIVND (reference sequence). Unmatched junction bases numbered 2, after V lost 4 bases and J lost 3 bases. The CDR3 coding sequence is TGTGCCAGTAGTAAAGGACTAGCGGGCTACAATGAGCAGTTCTTC. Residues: CASSKGLAGYNEQFF.

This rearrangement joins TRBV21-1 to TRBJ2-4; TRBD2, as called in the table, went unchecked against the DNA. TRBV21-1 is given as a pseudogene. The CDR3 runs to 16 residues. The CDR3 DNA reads TGTGCCAGCACCACAGGGACTAGCGGGAAAATCCACATTCAGTACTTC. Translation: CASTTGTSGKIHIQYF.

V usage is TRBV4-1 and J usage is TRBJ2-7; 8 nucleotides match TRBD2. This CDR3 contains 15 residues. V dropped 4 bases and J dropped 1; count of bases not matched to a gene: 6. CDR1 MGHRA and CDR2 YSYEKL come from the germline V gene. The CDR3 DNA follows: TGCGCCAGCAGCCCATCCTTAGCGGGGTCCTACGAGCAGTACTTC. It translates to CASSPSLAGSYEQYF.